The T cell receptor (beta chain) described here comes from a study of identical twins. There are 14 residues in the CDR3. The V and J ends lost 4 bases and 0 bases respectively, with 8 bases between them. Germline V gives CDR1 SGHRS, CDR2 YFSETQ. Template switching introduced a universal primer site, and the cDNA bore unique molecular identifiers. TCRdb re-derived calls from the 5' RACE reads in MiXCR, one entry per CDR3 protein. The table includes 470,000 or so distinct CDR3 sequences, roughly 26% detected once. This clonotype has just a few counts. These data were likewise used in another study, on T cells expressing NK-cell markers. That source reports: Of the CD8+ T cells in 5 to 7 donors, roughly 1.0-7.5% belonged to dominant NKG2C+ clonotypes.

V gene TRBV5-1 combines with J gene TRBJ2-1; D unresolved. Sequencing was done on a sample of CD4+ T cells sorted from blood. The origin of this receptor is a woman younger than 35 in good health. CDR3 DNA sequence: TGCGCCAGCAGCCCCCTGGGCTCCTACAATGAGCAGTTCTTC. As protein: CASSPLGSYNEQFF.